The clone carrying this TCR beta chain was found many times. Antigen unknown. No cell fractionation was done, so the repertoire covers all unsorted peripheral blood T cells. The germline CDR1 and CDR2 sequences are SGHNT and YYREEE (reference sequence). This CDR3 contains 16 residues. V was trimmed by 0 bases and J by 0 bases, leaving 10 bases between them. Reverse transcription used around 500 ng RNA and constant-region primers for alpha and beta. Each of the alpha and beta chains got its own library through chain-specific third strand synthesis with indices. All rearrangements within a chain used one primer pair; cDNA molecules carried barcodes. Two random hexamers, added before amplification and joined, formed each molecule's 12-nucleotide barcode. MiXCR, run by TCRdb on the 5' RACE reads, gives a single entry per CDR3 protein. In the table there are roughly 10,000 distinct CDR3 sequences, roughly 5.6% of which are singletons.

These data come from a study of HIV-infected patients and healthy controls. Overall study findings and caveats: Significant mean usage differences between HIV-infected patients and controls involved eight alpha and eight beta V genes. CMV-associated CDR3s mostly grew nonsignificantly during therapy, while HIV-associated CDR3s declined significantly.

Specimen: blood, collected before antiretroviral therapy. The receptor comes from an adult with HIV infection. The chain combines TRBV5-4 with TRBJ1-3, with TRBD1 as a possible D gene (6 bases). The CDR3 DNA sequence: TGTGCCAGCAGCTTGGAGGGGGGCCTCTCTGGAAACACCATATATTTT. Protein: CASSLEGGLSGNTIYF.